These 8 T cell receptor beta chains came from one sample sequenced in a study of blood T cell repertoires in COVID-19. The data were produced by immunoSEQ multiplex PCR, yet TCRdb's version contains in-frame clones alone and is incomplete. The sample consists of 65,000 to 90,000 clones, approximately 90% of them appearing once. Specimen: peripheral blood. These receptors all come from a man aged 25-40 years with acute or convalescent COVID-19.

The J gene is TRBJ2-7, the V gene TRBV5-1; the match to TRBD2 covers 7 bases. The CDR3 consists of 14 residues. V was pared by 0 bases and J by 7 bases, with 7 bases of the junction left unmatched. Germline CDR1 is SGHRS and CDR2 is YFSETQ. This CDR3 reads CASSLEAGLWEQYF. In nucleotides, the CDR3 is TGCGCCAGCAGCTTGGAAGCGGGATTATGGGAGCAGTACTTC.

The J gene is TRBJ2-7, the V gene TRBV28, with a tentative D call TRBD1 (6 bases). V was pared by 6 bases and J by 2 bases, with 23 bases between. The CDR3 contains 17 residues. Germline CDR1 reads MDHEN; CDR2 reads SYDVKM. CDR3 region: CASRPRLPRDKPYEQYF. In nucleotides, the CDR3 is TGTGCCAGCAGGCCAAGGCTCCCAAGGGACAAGCCCTACGAGCAGTACTTC.

This clone was observed a single time. The genes are TRBV3-1 (or the pseudogene TRBV3-2) and TRBJ2-3; 7 nucleotides match TRBD2. Unmatched junction bases numbered 13, after V lost 4 bases and J lost 6 bases. The germline V gene has CDR1 LGHDT and CDR2 YNNKEL (reference sequence). CDR3 length: 16 residues. The CDR3 is CASSPIGQGRADTQYF. The CDR3 region has the DNA TGTGCCAGCAGCCCCATTGGACAAGGGAGGGCGGATACGCAGTATTTT.

The chain joins TRBV7-3 to TRBJ1-1; D gene unclear. CDR1 SGHTA and CDR2 FQGTGA come from the germline V gene. The CDR3 is made up of 12 amino acids. V was shortened by 5 bases and J by 7 bases, with 11 bases between the two germline ends. The CDR3 bases are TGTGCCAGCAGCCCGGGGTGGGGTGAAGCTTTCTTT. Translated, it gives CASSPGWGEAFF. The whole variable domain, filled in from reference TRBV7-3 and TRBJ1-1, reads GAGVSQTPSNKVTEKGKYVELRCDPISGHTALYWYRQSLGQGPEFLIYFQGTGAADDSGLPNDRFFAVRPEGSVSTLKIQRTERGDSAVYLCASSPGWGEAFFGQGTRLTVV.

This clone was observed a handful of times. This chain connects TRBV7-9 to TRBJ2-7; D possibly corresponds to TRBD1 (5 bases). Germline V gene lookup returns CDR1 SEHNR and CDR2 FQNEAQ (reference sequence). Trimming took off 4 bases at V and 5 bases at J, with 9 bases between the two ends. This CDR3 region has 12 residues. The CDR3 DNA reads TGTGCCAGCAGCTGGACAAGTCACGAGCAGTACTTC. This translates into CASSWTSHEQYF.

This clone was seen a single time. This chain connects TRBV4-2 to TRBJ2-1, with TRBD2 matching over 10 bases. Per the germline V gene, CDR1 is LGHNA and CDR2 is YNFKEQ. The CDR3 runs to 16 residues. The V gene end was trimmed by 1 base and the J gene end by 5 bases; junction bases not matched to a gene: 5. CDR3 in DNA: TGTGCCAGCAGCCAAGTAAGGACTAGCGGACACAATGAGCAGTTCTTC. Translated: CASSQVRTSGHNEQFF.

The chain carries TRBV2 and TRBJ1-5; TRBD1 matches 7 bases. V lost 6 bases to trimming and J lost 5 bases; unmatched junction nucleotides: 4. The CDR3 runs 13 residues. Per germline, CDR1 SNHLY and CDR2 FYNNEI. CDR3 sequence (DNA): TGTGCCAGCAGCACAGGGGTCGATCAGCCCCAGCATTTT. Its protein product is CASSTGVDQPQHF.

The chain uses TRBV7-7 and TRBJ2-1; 12 nucleotides match TRBD2. The CDR3 is 15 residues long. Per the germline V gene, CDR1 is SSHAT and CDR2 is FNYEAQ (reference sequence). V was clipped by 3 bases and J by 8 bases; unmatched bases: 5. The CDR3 spells CASSLTSGRGDEQFF. CDR3 sequence (DNA): TGTGCCAGCAGCTTGACTAGCGGGAGAGGCGATGAGCAGTTCTTC. The whole variable domain, filled in from reference TRBV7-7 and TRBJ2-1, reads GAGVSQSPRYKVTKRGQDVTLRCDPISSHATLYWYQQALGQGPEFLTYFNYEAQPDKSGLPSDRFSAERPEGSISTLTIQRTEQRDSAMYRCASSLTSGRGDEQFFGPGTRLTVL.